This T cell receptor (beta chain) came from a study of blood T cell repertoires in COVID-19. Study in general: The samples span acute and convalescent COVID-19 from the United States, Italy and Spain. The analysed material was cDNA or gDNA that came from T cells, B-cell-depleted T cells, or PBMCs.

This clone was seen a few times. The CDR3 spans 13 residues. The germline V and J ends were trimmed by 4 bases and 4 bases, with 8 bases remaining between them. From germline, CDR1 is SGHTA and CDR2 FQGTGA. As originally analysed: Counts of nucleated cells, estimated from reference gene primer amplification, were obtained. Libraries were prepared by immunoSEQ multiplex PCR; TCRdb keeps only in-frame clonotypes and omits some of them. V and J calls and clone size are copied from that table; D and trimming were computed from the DNA. The sample carries around 140,000 clones, approximately 90% recorded once.

The material sequenced was peripheral blood. The sequence was collected from a woman in her 50s with active or convalescent COVID-19. This sequence joins TRBV7-3 and TRBJ1-3; TRBD1 is a possible D gene (5 bases). CDR3 region: CASSSRQGNTIYF. The CDR3, as DNA: TGTGCCAGCAGCTCCCGACAGGGAAACACCATATATTTT.